The clone carrying this T cell receptor beta chain was counted a single time. This CDR3 contains 15 residues. Germline loops: CDR1 MNHEY, CDR2 SMNVEV (reference sequence). With 0 bases removed from V and 2 bases from J, the gap between germline ends came to 11 bases. The data were obtained in a study of radiotherapy plus CTLA-4 blockade in lung cancer. The data were produced by immunoSEQ multiplex PCR, yet TCRdb's version contains in-frame clones alone and is incomplete. This table has about 100,000 clones, roughly 85% appearing once. This sequence originates from a human donor with non-small cell lung cancer who had stable disease on radiotherapy plus ipilimumab. The sequenced sample was peripheral blood, obtained from a patient treated with radiotherapy plus ipilimumab. The chain carries TRBV27 and TRBJ2-7; tentative D call: TRBD1 (6 bases). The CDR3 is CASSLSGTRTYEQYF. CDR3 coding DNA: TGTGCCAGCAGTTTATCAGGGACAAGAACCTACGAGCAGTACTTC.